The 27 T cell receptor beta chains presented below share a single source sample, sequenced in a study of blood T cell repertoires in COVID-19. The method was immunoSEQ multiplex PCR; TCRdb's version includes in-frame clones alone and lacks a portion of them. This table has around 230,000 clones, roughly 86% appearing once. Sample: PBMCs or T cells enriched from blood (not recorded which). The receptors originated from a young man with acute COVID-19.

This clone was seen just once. CDR3 in DNA: TGCGCCAGCAGCCAGAGGGAGGGCAGGGGAAATTTCTATGGCTACACCTTC. Protein product: CASSQREGRGNFYGYTF. The chain joins TRBV4-1 to TRBJ1-2, with D possibly matching TRBD1 (6 bases). CDR3 length: 17 residues. Trimming took off 3 bases at V and 4 bases at J, with 21 bases between the two ends. Germline loops: CDR1 MGHRA, CDR2 YSYEKL.

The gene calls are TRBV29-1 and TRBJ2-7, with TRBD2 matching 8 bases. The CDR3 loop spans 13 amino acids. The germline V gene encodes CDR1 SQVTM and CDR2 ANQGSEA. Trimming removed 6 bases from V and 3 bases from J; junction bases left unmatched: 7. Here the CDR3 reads CSVSSGRGYEQYF. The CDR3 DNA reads TGCAGCGTCTCGAGCGGGAGAGGCTACGAGCAGTACTTC.

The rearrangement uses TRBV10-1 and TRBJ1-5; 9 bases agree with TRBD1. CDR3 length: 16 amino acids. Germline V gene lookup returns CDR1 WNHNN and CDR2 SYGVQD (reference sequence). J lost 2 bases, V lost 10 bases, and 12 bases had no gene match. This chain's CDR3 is CAIIVGTGCRNQPQHF. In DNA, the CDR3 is TGCGCCATCATCGTCGGGACAGGGTGTCGCAATCAGCCCCAGCATTTT.

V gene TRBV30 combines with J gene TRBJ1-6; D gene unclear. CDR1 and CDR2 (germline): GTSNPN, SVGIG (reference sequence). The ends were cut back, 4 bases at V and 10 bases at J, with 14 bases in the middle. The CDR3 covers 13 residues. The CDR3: CAWMEGSRSPLHF. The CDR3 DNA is TGTGCCTGGATGGAGGGAAGTCGGTCACCCCTCCACTTT.

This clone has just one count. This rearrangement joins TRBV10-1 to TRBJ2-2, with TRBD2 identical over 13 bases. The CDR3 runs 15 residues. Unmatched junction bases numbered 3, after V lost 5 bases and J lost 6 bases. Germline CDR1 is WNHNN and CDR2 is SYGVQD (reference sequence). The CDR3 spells CASSTGLAGAGELFF. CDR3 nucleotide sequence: TGCGCCAGCAGTACCGGACTAGCGGGGGCCGGGGAGCTGTTTTTT.

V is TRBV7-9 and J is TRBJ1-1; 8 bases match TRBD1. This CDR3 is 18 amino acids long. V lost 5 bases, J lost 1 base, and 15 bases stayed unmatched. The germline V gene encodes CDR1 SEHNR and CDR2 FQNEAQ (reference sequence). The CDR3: CASSPDPGTGTSNTEAFF. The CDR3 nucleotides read TGTGCCAGCAGCCCGGATCCCGGGACAGGTACTTCGAACACTGAAGCTTTCTTT.

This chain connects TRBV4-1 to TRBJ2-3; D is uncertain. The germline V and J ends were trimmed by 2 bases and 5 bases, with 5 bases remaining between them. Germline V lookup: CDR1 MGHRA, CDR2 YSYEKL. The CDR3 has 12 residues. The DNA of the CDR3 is TGCGCCAGCAGCCAACCGGGAGATACGCAGTATTTT. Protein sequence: CASSQPGDTQYF.

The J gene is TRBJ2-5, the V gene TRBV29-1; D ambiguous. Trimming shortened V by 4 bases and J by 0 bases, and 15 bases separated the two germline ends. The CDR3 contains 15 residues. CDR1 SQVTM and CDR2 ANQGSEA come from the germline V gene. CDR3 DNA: TGCAGCGTTGGCCAACTTATTGGGCACCAAGAGACCCAGTACTTC. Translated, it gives CSVGQLIGHQETQYF.

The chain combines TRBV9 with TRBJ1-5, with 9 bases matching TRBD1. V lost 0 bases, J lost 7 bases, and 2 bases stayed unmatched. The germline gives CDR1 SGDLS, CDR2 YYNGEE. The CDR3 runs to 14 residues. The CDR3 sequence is CASSVGTGDQPQHF. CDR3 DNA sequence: TGTGCCAGCAGCGTAGGGACAGGGGACCAGCCCCAGCATTTT.

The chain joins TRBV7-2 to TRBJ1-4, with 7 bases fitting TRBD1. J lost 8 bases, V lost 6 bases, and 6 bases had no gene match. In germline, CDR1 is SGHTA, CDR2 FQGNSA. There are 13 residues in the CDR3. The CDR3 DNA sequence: TGTGCCAGCAGTCCCACGACAGGGGAAAAACTGTTTTTT. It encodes CASSPTTGEKLFF.

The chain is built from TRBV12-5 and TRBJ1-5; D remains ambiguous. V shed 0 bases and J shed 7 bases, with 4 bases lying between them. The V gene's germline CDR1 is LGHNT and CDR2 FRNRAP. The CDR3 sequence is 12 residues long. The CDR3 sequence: CASGLVRQPQHF. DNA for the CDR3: TGTGCTAGTGGTTTGGTACGGCAGCCCCAGCATTTT.

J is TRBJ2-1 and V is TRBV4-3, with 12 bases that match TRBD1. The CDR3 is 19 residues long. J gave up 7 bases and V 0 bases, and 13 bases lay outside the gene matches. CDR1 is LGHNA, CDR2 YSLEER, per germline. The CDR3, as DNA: TGCGCCAGCAGCCAAGAGGCCCATGGGGACAGGGGGCGAGAAAATGAGCAGTTCTTC. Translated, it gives CASSQEAHGDRGRENEQFF.

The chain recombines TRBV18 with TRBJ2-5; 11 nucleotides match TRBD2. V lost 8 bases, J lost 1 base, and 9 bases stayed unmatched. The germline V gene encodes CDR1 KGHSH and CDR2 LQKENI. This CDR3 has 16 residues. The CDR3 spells CASLGLAGRTQETQYF. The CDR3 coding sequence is TGTGCCAGCCTAGGACTAGCGGGCAGAACCCAAGAGACCCAGTACTTC.

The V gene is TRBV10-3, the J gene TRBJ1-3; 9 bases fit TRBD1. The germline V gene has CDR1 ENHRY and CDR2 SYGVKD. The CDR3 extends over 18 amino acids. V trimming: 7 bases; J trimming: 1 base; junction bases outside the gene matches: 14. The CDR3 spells CAIKPGTGKDPSGNTIYF. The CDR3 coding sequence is TGTGCCATCAAGCCCGGGACAGGGAAAGATCCGTCTGGAAACACCATATATTTT.

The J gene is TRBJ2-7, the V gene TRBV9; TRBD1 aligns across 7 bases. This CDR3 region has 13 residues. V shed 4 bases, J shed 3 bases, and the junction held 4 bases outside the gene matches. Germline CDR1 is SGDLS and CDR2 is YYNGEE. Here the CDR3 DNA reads TGTGCCAGCAGCCCGGGACAGTTCTACGAGCAGTACTTC. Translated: CASSPGQFYEQYF.

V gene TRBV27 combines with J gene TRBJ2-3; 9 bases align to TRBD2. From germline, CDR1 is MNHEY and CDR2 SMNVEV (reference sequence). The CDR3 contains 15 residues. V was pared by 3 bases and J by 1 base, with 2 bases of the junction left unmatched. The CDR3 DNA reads TGTGCCAGCAGTTTTGCGGGAGGGGGCACAGATACGCAGTATTTT. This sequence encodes CASSFAGGGTDTQYF.

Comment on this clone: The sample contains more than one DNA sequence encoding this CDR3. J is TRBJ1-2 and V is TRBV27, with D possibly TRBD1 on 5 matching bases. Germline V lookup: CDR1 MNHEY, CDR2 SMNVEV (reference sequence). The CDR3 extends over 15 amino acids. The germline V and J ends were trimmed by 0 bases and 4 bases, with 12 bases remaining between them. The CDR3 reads CASSLSGQGGYGYTF. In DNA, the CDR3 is TGTGCCAGCAGTTTATCGGGTCAGGGAGGCTATGGCTACACCTTC.

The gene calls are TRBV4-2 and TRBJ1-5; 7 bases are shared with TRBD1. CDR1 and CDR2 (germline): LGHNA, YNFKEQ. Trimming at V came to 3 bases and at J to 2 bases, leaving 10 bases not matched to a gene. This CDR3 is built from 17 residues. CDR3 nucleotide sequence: TGTGCCAGCAGCCACTCGACAGGGACTGGAGGCAATCAGCCCCAGCATTTT. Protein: CASSHSTGTGGNQPQHF.

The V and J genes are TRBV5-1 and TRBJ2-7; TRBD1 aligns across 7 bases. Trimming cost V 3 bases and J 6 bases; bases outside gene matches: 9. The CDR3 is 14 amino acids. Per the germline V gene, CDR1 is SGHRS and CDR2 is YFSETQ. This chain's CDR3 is CASSSSQQGTEQYF. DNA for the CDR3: TGCGCCAGCAGCTCCTCACAACAGGGGACCGAGCAGTACTTC.

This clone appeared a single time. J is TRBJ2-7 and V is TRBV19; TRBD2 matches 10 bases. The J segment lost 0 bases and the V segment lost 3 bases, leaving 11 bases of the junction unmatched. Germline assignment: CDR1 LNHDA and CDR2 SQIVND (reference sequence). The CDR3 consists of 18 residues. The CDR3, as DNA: TGTGCCAGTAGTATTTGGCGAAGCGGGAGGGAGAGCTCCTACGAGCAGTACTTC. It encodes CASSIWRSGRESSYEQYF.

As DNA, the CDR3 is TGTGCCAGCAGTTACTCCCCGGCGGGAGGTGGGAATACGCAGTATTTT. Translated, it gives CASSYSPAGGGNTQYF. The chain uses TRBV6-6 and TRBJ2-3, with 8 bases fitting TRBD2. CDR3 length: 16 residues. From germline, CDR1 is MNHNY and CDR2 SVGAGI (reference sequence). Trimming cost V 0 bases and J 7 bases; bases outside gene matches: 9.

CDR3 DNA: TGTGCCAGCAGCAAAGACAGGGCCCCCTACGAGCAGTACTTC. Its translation is CASSKDRAPYEQYF. The chain carries TRBV7-9 and TRBJ2-7; TRBD1 agrees at 7 bases. The germline V gene has CDR1 SEHNR and CDR2 FQNEAQ (reference sequence). The CDR3 consists of 14 residues. After removal of 5 bases from V and 2 bases from J, the junction contained 6 bases not matched to a gene.

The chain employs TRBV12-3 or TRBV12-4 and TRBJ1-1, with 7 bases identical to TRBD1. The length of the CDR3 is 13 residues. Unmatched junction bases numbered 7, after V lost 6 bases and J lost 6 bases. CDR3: CASSQGQVAEAFF. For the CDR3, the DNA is TGTGCCAGCAGCCAAGGACAGGTGGCTGAAGCTTTCTTT.

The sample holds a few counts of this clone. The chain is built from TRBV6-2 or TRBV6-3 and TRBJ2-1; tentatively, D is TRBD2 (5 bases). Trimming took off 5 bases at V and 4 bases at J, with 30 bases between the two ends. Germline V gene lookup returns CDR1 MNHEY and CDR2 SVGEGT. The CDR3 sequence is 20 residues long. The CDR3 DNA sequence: TGTGCCAGCAGTACCTACGACCTTACTAGGTCGGGGAAAGCGTACAATGAGCAGTTCTTC. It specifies CASSTYDLTRSGKAYNEQFF.

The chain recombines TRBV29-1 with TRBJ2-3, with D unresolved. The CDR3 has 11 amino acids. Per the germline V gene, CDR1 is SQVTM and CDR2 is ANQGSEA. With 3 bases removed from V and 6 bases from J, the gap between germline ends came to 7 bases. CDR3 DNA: TGCAGCGTTGAGTCAGCGGATACGCAGTATTTT. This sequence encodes CSVESADTQYF.

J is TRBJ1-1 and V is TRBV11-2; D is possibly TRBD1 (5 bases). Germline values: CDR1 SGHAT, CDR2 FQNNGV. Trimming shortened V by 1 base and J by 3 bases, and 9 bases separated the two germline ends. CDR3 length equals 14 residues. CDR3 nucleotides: TGTGCCAGCAGCTTAGTTGGGGGGGACACTGAAGCTTTCTTT. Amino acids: CASSLVGGDTEAFF.

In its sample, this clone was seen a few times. The chain's CDR3 is CASSVGMTASSYNEQFF. In DNA form, the CDR3 reads TGTGCCAGCAGCGTGGGAATGACAGCAAGCTCCTACAATGAGCAGTTCTTC. J is TRBJ2-1 and V is TRBV9, with D possibly TRBD1 on 5 matching bases. Between the trimmed V and J ends, which lost 2 bases and 0 bases, there was a span of 15 bases. This CDR3 spans 17 amino acids. In germline, CDR1 is SGDLS, CDR2 YYNGEE. The full variable domain, in which reference TRBV9 and TRBJ2-1 provide the parts outside the CDR3, is DSGVTQTPKHLITATGQRVTLRCSPRSGDLSVYWYQQSLDQGLQFLIQYYNGEERAKGNILERFSAQQFPDLHSELNLSSLELGDSALYFCASSVGMTASSYNEQFFGPGTRLTVL.